This is a list of T cell receptor beta chains from one sample in a study of shared clonotypes between healthy human individuals. The method was immunoSEQ multiplex PCR; TCRdb's version includes in-frame clones alone and lacks a portion of them. Of roughly 2.5 million clones in the sample, approximately 94% were seen once. Sequenced: naive CD4+ T cells sorted from blood. The receptor source for this set is a man aged 18 to 35 in good health. The CDR3 runs from the conserved cysteine through the conserved F or W. The order of the fields is CDR3 protein, CDR3 DNA, D gene, J gene, V gene, clone size. D genes are given only for firm matches. Size is stated for part of the rows, as once, few or many counts, or as a class when the clone is expanded.

CASSITGNTGELFF	TGTGCCAGTAGTATAACGGGGAACACCGGGGAGCTGTTTTTT	.	TRBJ2-2	TRBV19	.
CASSSPSGGPPYEQYF	TGTGCCAGCAGCTCCCCTAGCGGGGGGCCTCCCTACGAGCAGTACTTC	TRBD2	TRBJ2-7	TRBV11-2	.
CSVGWTSGTSYNEQFF	TGCAGCGTTGGTTGGACTAGCGGGACCTCCTACAATGAGCAGTTCTTC	TRBD2	TRBJ2-1	TRBV29-1	.
CASSLGQGPSSYNSPLHF	TGTGCCAGCAGTCTCGGACAGGGTCCTAGCTCCTATAATTCACCCCTCCACTTT	TRBD1	TRBJ1-6	TRBV2	.
CASSETGTGSNQPQHF	TGTGCCAGCAGTGAAACGGGAACAGGGAGCAATCAGCCCCAGCATTTT	.	TRBJ1-5	TRBV25-1	few
CASRIGTAYGYTF	TGTGCCAGCAGGATAGGGACGGCTTATGGCTACACCTTC	.	TRBJ1-2	TRBV28	.
CAWTGGNQETQYF	TGTGCCTGGACGGGCGGAAACCAAGAGACCCAGTACTTC	.	TRBJ2-5	TRBV30	.
CASKPGRDQPQHF	TGTGCCAGCAAACCGGGTCGCGATCAGCCCCAGCATTTT	.	TRBJ1-5	TRBV6-5	.
CASSYAGVTYNEQFF	TGTGCCAGCAGTTACGCGGGAGTAACCTACAATGAGCAGTTCTTC	TRBD2	TRBJ2-1	TRBV6-5	.
CASTPPGTGYVSPLHF	TGTGCCAGCACTCCTCCGGGGACAGGGTACGTTTCACCCCTCCACTTT	TRBD1	TRBJ1-6	TRBV2	.
CASSSQTQPNTGELFF	TGCGCCAGCAGCTCCCAGACTCAACCAAACACCGGGGAGCTGTTTTTT	.	TRBJ2-2	TRBV5-1	once
CASSEAGFGTDTQYF	TGTGCCAGCAGTGAAGCGGGATTCGGCACAGATACGCAGTATTTT	.	TRBJ2-3	TRBV2	.
CASSAEDRNSYNEQFF	TGTGCCAGCAGTGCTGAGGACAGGAACTCCTACAATGAGCAGTTCTTC	TRBD1	TRBJ2-1	TRBV6-1	.
CASSLIRRGHYGYTF	TGTGCCAGCAGCTTAATCCGGCGGGGACACTATGGCTACACCTTC	.	TRBJ1-2	TRBV7-6	.
CASSLEGYDGYTF	TGTGCCAGCAGCTTAGAGGGGTATGATGGCTACACCTTC	.	TRBJ1-2	TRBV7-9	.
CASSVGGGTGESSYNEQFF	TGTGCCAGCAGCGTAGGTGGGGGCACGGGTGAAAGCTCCTACAATGAGCAGTTCTTC	.	TRBJ2-1	TRBV9	.
CASSYFRDTGELFF	TGTGCCAGCAGTTACTTTCGAGACACCGGGGAGCTGTTTTTT	.	TRBJ2-2	TRBV6-5	.
CAWTLTGTGGDTIYF	TGTGCCTGGACCTTAACCGGGACAGGAGGAGACACCATATATTTT	TRBD1	TRBJ1-3	TRBV30	once
CASSFRNTGELFF	TGTGCCAGCAGCTTCCGGAACACCGGGGAGCTGTTTTTT	.	TRBJ2-2	TRBV11-1	once
CASSRETGYPFPEAFF	TGCGCCAGCAGCAGGGAGACAGGGTACCCCTTCCCTGAAGCTTTCTTT	TRBD1	TRBJ1-1	TRBV5-1	.
CASSSPPGGQETQYF	TGTGCCAGCAGTTCCCCTCCCGGGGGGCAAGAGACCCAGTACTTC	TRBD2	TRBJ2-5	TRBV27	.
CASSLGLAGLSYTDTQYF	TGCGCCAGCAGCTTGGGACTAGCGGGTTTGTCGTACACGGATACGCAGTATTTT	TRBD2	TRBJ2-3	TRBV5-1	.